What follows describes a single TCR beta chain. Its matching antigen is unknown. In germline, CDR1 is SGHRS, CDR2 YFSETQ. The CDR3 sequence is 16 residues long. The V end lost 0 bases, the J end lost 4 bases, and 16 bases lay between the germline ends. TCRB transcripts that were expressed got sequenced, as all of the isolated RNA had been reverse transcribed. The study sequenced naive, central memory and regulatory T cell samples to an average of approximately 4 million reads. Profiled with immunoSEQ multiplex PCR; TCRdb holds only in-frame clones, not every one. The table shows about 700,000 clones, with under 15% occurring only once. This record comes from a study of beta chain features in type 1 diabetes. Overall study results and limits: Across all four CD4+ subsets, people with type 1 diabetes showed modestly shorter TCRB CDR3s. Sequencing of cDNA might inflate the share of cells that strongly express TCR. VDJ junctions from patients with type 1 diabetes contained fewer insertions and more deletions.

CD45RO/CCR7/CD25/CD127/CD95/CD27 sorting isolated CD4+ naive, central memory, regulatory and stem cell-like memory cells. The sequence derives from a man between 18 and 35 years old with type 1 diabetes. This chain joins TRBV5-1 and TRBJ1-1, with D uncertain. Sequenced material: naive CD4+ T cells from blood. The CDR3 reads CASSLAPGSTATEAFF. The DNA of the CDR3 is TGCGCCAGCAGCTTGGCCCCGGGATCTACGGCCACTGAAGCTTTCTTT.